The clone carrying this T cell receptor beta chain was counted many times. Its specificity is not known. With 6 bases removed from V and 0 bases from J, the gap between germline ends came to 8 bases. The CDR3 length is 13 residues. This sample is drawn from a study of prognosis after radiotherapy for stage I lung cancer. Study as a whole: Patients were enrolled between 2018 and early 2019 (all with stage I non-small cell lung cancer). The study, taken as a whole, reports: A drop in unique TCR clone counts was seen after stereotactic body radiation therapy, median roughly 9,300 versus 7,200.

TCR beta CDR3 was amplified from genomic DNA by two-round multiplex PCR. Primers were specific to each TRBV and TRBJ gene in first-round PCR. TCRdb fed the multiplex PCR reads into MiXCR, producing one record per CDR3 protein. The data hold about 19,000 distinct CDR3 sequences, with roughly 28% observed a single time. Node negativity on CT and PET/CT was present in all patients, alongside an absence of prior chemotherapy, radiotherapy or other malignancies. Researchers took 5 to 7.5 milliliters of peripheral blood at each of two time points. This TCR was sampled from a donor older than 45 with non-small cell lung cancer. The sequences come from PBMCs, collected before or after stereotactic body radiation therapy (not recorded which). The chain combines TRBV12-3 or TRBV12-4 with TRBJ1-1; D not certain. The chain's CDR3 is CASSSQMNTEAFF. The DNA of the CDR3 is TGTGCCAGCAGCTCCCAAATGAACACTGAAGCTTTCTTT.